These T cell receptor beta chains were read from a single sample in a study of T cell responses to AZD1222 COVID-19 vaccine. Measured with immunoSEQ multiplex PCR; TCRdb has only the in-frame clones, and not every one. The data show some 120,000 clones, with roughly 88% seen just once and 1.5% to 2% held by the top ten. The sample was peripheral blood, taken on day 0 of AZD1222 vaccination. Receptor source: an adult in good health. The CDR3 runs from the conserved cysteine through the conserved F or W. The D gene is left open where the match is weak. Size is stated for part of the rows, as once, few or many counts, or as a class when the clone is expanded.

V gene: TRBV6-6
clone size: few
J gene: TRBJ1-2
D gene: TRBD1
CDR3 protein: CASSYTPGTGSGYTF
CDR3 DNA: TGTGCCAGCAGTTACACCCCCGGGACAGGGTCCGGCTACACCTTC

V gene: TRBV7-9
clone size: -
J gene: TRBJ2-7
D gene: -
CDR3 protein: CASSLVPTESSYEQYF
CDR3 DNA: TGTGCCAGCAGCTTAGTCCCGACAGAGAGCTCCTACGAGCAGTACTTC

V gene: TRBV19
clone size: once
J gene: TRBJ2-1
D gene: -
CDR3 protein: CASSIPTWRSNEQFF
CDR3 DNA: TGTGCCAGTAGTATCCCCACGTGGAGGAGCAATGAGCAGTTCTTC

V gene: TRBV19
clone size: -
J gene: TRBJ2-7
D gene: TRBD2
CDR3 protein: CASTQRRGGLYEQYF
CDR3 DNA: TGTGCCAGTACCCAAAGGCGGGGGGGCCTTTACGAGCAGTACTTC

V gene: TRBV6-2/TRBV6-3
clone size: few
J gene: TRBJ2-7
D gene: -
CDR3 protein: CASSPGREPYEQYF
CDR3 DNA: TGTGCCAGCAGTCCCGGACGAGAACCCTACGAGCAGTACTTC

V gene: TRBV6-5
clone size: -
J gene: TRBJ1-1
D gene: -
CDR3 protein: CASNVHEAFF
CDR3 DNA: TGTGCCAGCAACGTTCATGAAGCTTTCTTT

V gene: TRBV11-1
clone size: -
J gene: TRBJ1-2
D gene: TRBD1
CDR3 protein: CASSSQGGYGYTF
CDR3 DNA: TGTGCCAGCAGCTCACAGGGGGGCTATGGCTACACCTTC

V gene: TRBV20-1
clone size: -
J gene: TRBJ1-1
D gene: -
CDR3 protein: CSARPQLIAFF
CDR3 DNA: TGCAGTGCTAGGCCACAACTAATAGCTTTCTTT

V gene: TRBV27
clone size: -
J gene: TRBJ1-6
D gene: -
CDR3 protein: CASSLSSGPGNSPLHF
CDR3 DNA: TGTGCCAGCAGTTTATCTTCGGGGCCGGGGAATTCACCCCTCCACTTT

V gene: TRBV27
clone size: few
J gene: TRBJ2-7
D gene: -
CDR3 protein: CASSLSMGNVGHAYEQYF
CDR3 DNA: TGTGCCAGCAGTTTATCGATGGGGAATGTGGGACATGCCTACGAGCAGTACTTC

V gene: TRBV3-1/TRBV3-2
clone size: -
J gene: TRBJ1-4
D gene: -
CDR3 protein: CASSPRRTGGATNEKLFF
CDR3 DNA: TGTGCCAGCAGCCCAAGGAGGACCGGAGGCGCAACTAATGAAAAACTGTTTTTT

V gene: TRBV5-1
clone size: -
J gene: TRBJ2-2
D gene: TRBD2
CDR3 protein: CASRSGGLNTGELFF
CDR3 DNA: TGCGCCAGCAGGAGCGGGGGACTGAACACCGGGGAGCTGTTTTTT

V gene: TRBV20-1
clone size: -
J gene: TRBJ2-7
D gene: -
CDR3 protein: CSATADYEQYF
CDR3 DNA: TGCAGTGCTACGGCGGACTACGAGCAGTACTTC

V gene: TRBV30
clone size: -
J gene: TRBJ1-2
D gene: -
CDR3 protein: CAWSRGGIYGYTF
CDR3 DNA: TGTGCCTGGAGTCGGGGGGGTATCTATGGCTACACCTTC

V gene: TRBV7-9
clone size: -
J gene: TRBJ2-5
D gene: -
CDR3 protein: CAATRLPTETQYF
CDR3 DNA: TGTGCCGCAACGCGGCTGCCCACGGAGACCCAGTACTTC

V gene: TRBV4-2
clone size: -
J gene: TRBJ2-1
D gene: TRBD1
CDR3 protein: CASSQVIGGTGTYNEQFF
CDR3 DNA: TGTGCCAGCAGCCAAGTGATTGGGGGGACAGGGACCTACAATGAGCAGTTCTTC

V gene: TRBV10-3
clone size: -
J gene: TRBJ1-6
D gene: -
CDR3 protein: CAISEEGGSPLHF
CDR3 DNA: TGTGCCATCAGTGAAGAGGGGGGATCACCCCTCCACTTT

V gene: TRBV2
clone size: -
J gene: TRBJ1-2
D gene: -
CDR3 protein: CAVSPGWGYTF
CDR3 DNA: TGTGCCGTCAGCCCAGGGTGGGGCTACACCTTC

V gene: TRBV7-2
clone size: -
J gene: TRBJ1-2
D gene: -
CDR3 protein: CASTSWGSGRSLTNYGYTF
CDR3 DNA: TGTGCCAGCACCTCTTGGGGTTCTGGCAGGAGCCTTACTAACTATGGCTACACCTTC

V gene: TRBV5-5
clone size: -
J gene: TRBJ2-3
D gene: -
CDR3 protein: CASSLGGGGTDTQYF
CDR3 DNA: TGTGCCAGCAGCTTAGGGGGAGGTGGGACAGATACGCAGTATTTT

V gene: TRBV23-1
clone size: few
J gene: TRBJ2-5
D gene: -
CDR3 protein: CASTPVVRRREWETQYF
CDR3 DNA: TGCGCCAGCACTCCAGTCGTCCGCCGGAGGGAGTGGGAGACCCAGTACTTC

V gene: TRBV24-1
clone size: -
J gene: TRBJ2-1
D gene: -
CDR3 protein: CATSDWGPGRGNEQFF
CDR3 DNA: TGTGCCACCAGTGATTGGGGGCCCGGCAGGGGTAATGAGCAGTTCTTC

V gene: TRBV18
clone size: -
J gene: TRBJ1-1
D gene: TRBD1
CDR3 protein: CASSSGQGGEAFF
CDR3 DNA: TGTGCCAGCTCATCGGGACAGGGAGGTGAAGCTTTCTTT

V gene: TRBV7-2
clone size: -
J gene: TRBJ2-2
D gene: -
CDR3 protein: CASSLVLPSGELFF
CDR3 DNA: TGTGCCAGCAGCTTAGTGCTCCCTAGCGGGGAGCTGTTTTTT

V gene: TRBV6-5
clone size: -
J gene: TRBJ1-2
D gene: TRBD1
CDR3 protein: CASSSRTGRNYGYTF
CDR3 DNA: TGTGCCAGCAGTTCCCGGACAGGACGTAACTATGGCTACACCTTC

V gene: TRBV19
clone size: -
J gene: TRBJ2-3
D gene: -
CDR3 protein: CASSPVGLTDTQYF
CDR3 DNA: TGTGCCAGTAGCCCCGTCGGCTTGACAGATACGCAGTATTTT

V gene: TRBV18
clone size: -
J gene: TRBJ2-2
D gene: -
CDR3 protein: CASSPVKGEISGELFF
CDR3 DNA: TGTGCCAGCTCACCAGTAAAAGGGGAGATAAGCGGGGAGCTGTTTTTT

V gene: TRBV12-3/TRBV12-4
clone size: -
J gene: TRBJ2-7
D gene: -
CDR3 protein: CASSRPSYEQYF
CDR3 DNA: TGTGCCAGCAGTCGACCCTCCTACGAGCAGTACTTC

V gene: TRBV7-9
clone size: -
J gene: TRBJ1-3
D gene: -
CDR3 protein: CASSLANGGSGNTIYF
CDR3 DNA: TGTGCCAGCAGCTTAGCGAACGGTGGCTCTGGAAACACCATATATTTT

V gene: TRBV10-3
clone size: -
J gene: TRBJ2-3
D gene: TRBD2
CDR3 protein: CAISDWSSGRRADTQYF
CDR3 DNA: TGTGCCATCAGTGATTGGTCTAGCGGGAGGAGGGCAGATACGCAGTATTTT

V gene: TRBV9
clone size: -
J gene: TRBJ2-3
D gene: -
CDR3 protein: CASSVETAPKDTQYF
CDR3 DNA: TGTGCCAGCAGCGTAGAAACAGCTCCTAAGGATACGCAGTATTTT

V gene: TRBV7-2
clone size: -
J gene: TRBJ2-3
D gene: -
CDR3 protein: CASSFSRSGARTDTQYF
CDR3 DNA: TGTGCCAGCAGCTTCTCGAGGTCGGGAGCCCGCACAGATACGCAGTATTTT

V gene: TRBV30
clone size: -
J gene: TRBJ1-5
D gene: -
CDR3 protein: CAWSREGLSNQPQHF
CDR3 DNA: TGTGCCTGGAGTAGGGAGGGTCTTAGCAATCAGCCCCAGCATTTT

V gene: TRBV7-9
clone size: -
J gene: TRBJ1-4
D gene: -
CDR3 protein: CASSLFRDTLFF
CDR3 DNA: TGTGCCAGCAGTTTATTCCGGGACACCCTGTTTTTT

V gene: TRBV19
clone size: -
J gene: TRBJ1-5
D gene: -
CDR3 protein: CASREGSNQPQHF
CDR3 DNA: TGTGCCAGTAGAGAGGGGAGCAATCAGCCCCAGCATTTT

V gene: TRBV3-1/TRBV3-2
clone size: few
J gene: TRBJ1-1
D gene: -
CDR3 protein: CASSHTGMNTEAFF
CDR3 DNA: TGTGCCAGCAGTCACACAGGGATGAACACTGAAGCTTTCTTT

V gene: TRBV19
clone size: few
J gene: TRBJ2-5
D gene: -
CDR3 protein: CASSIGDGVQETQYF
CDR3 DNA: TGTGCCAGTAGTATAGGAGACGGAGTACAAGAGACCCAGTACTTC

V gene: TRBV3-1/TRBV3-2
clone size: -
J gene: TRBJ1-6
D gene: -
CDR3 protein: CASSQVGYNSPLHF
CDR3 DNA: TGTGCCAGCAGCCAAGTTGGCTATAATTCACCCCTCCACTTT

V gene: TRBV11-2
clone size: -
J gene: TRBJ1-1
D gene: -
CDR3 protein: CASSTPRRSEAFF
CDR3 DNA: TGTGCCAGCAGCACCCCCCGACGGTCCGAAGCTTTCTTT

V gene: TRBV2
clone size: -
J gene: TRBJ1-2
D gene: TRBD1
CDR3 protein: CASSPPGQSALHGYTF
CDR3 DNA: TGTGCCAGCAGTCCTCCGGGACAGTCGGCCCTTCATGGCTACACCTTC

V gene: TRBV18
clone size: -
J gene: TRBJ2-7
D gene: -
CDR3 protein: CASSPNRVAGEQYF
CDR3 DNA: TGTGCCAGCTCCCCGAACAGGGTGGCGGGAGAGCAGTACTTC

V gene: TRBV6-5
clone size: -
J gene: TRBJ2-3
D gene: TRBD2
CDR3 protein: CASRAGPSTDTQYF
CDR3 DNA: TGTGCCAGTAGAGCGGGGCCTAGCACAGATACGCAGTATTTT

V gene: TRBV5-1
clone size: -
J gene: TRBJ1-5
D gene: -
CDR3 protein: CASSLTDSYSNQPQHF
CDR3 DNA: TGCGCCAGCAGCTTGACGGACAGTTATAGCAATCAGCCCCAGCATTTT

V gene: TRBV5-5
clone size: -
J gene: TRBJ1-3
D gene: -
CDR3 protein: CASSGGDSGNTIYF
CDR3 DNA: TGTGCCAGCAGTGGGGGAGACTCTGGAAACACCATATATTTT

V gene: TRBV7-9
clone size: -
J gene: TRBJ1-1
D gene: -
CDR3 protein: CASSLAGGRLNTEAFF
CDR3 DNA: TGTGCCAGCAGCTTAGCCGGCGGCCGGCTGAACACTGAAGCTTTCTTT

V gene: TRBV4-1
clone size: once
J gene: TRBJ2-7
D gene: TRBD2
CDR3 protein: CASSQRTLGLAGENEQYF
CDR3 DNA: TGCGCCAGCAGCCAAAGGACTCTGGGACTAGCGGGAGAAAACGAGCAGTACTTC

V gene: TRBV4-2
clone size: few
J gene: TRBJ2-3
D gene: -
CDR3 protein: CASSRDFGGTDTQYF
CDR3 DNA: TGTGCCAGCAGCCGGGACTTCGGGGGCACAGATACGCAGTATTTT

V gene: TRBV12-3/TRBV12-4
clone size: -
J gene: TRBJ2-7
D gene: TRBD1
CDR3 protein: CASRGQNSYEQYF
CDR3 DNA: TGTGCCAGCCGGGGACAGAACTCCTACGAGCAGTACTTC